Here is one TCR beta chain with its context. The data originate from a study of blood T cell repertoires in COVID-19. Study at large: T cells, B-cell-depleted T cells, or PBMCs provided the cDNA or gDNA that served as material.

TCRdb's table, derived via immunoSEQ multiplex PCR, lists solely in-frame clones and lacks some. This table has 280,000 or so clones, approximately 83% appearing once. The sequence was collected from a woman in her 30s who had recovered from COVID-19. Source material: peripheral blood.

DNA for the CDR3: TGTGCCAGCAGCTACAGGGGTGCAACTAATGAAAAACTGTTTTTT. The encoded protein is CASSYRGATNEKLFF. V gene TRBV11-2 combines with J gene TRBJ1-4; TRBD1 matches at 7 bases. This CDR3 is 15 amino acids long. The V gene end was trimmed by 4 bases and the J gene end by 0 bases; junction bases not matched to a gene: 2. CDR1 and CDR2 from the germline V gene are SGHAT and FQNNGV. Drawing the rest from reference TRBV11-2 and TRBJ1-4, the complete variable domain is EAGVAQSPRYKIIEKRQSVAFWCNPISGHATLYWYQQILGQGPKLLIQFQNNGVVDDSQLPKDRFSAERLKGVDSTLKIQPAKLEDSAVYLCASSYRGATNEKLFFGSGTQLSVL.